This T cell receptor (beta chain) was captured by sequencing in a study of T cells expressing NK-cell markers. Study-wide background: Most of the eight sequenced donors tested HCMV-seropositive; one tested seronegative.

Study-wide points: Whether expanded NKG2C+ T cell clones were HCMV-specific remained unclear.

Germline V lookup: CDR1 DFQATT, CDR2 SNEGSKA (reference sequence). The CDR3 is 15 amino acids. On this clonotype itself: Its antigen is currently unknown.

TCRdb reanalyzed the 5' RACE reads and collapses them to one entry per CDR3 protein, without DNA. This repertoire includes some 340,000 distinct CDR3 sequences. The specimen was blood T cells: a sorted CD56 or NKG2C T cell subset, CD4+ or CD8+ T cells, or bulk PBMC T cells (not recorded which). The clonotype was recovered from a man aged 18-70 years in good health. This rearrangement joins TRBV20-1 to TRBJ2-7. CDR3 sequence reads: CSALWSGKSAYEQYF.